This T cell receptor (beta chain) was sequenced during a study of cytomegalovirus exposure and HLA in healthy donors. Looking at the study overall: Researchers previously reported finding fewer than 140 million unique TCR beta sequences from 170 million or so T cells. Overall study results and limits: Some V segments, including TRBV6-2 and TRBV6-3, were excluded as indistinguishable.

Each of the donors was a healthy bone marrow donor. This clone appeared a few times. Its antigen is undetermined. The V gene's germline CDR1 is SGHKS and CDR2 YYEKEE (reference sequence). The CDR3 consists of 14 residues. With 4 bases clipped from V and 3 bases from J, the junction kept 4 bases outside the gene matches. The PCR contained 60 Vbeta and 13 Jbeta primers. Clones were sequenced by immunoSEQ multiplex PCR, and TCRdb holds only the in-frame ones, with some missing. The repertoire holds 150,000 to 200,000 clones, with around 82% as singletons. Input material: PBMCs. The chain carries TRBV5-5 and TRBJ2-7; TRBD1 matches 10 bases. The receptor comes from a man aged 35 to 55 in good health and CMV-seronegative. CDR3 region: CASSPWTGGYEQYF. The CDR3 DNA is TGTGCCAGCAGCCCATGGACAGGGGGCTACGAGCAGTACTTC.